This entry features one T cell receptor beta chain sequence. Its antigen is still unknown. The sample belongs to a study of T cell responses to AZD1222 COVID-19 vaccine. Whole-study findings and limits: Targets within unmutated variant regions were reportedly found for nearly half of spike-specific TCRs. CD4 TCRs associated with vaccination spanned spike, dominating at 160-218 and 743-854. Seropositive at baseline were only 5 to 7 AZD1222 recipients.

The table came from immunoSEQ multiplex PCR; TCRdb's copy has only in-frame clones and leaves some out. The sample gives about 130,000 clones, about 87% of which show up once; about 5.6% is in the top ten. The CDR3 sequence is 14 residues long. The ends were cut back, 1 base at V and 0 bases at J, with 7 bases in the middle. Germline V gene data show CDR1 as GTSNPN and CDR2 as SVGIG (reference sequence). This specimen consisted of peripheral blood, obtained on day 0 of AZD1222 vaccination. V usage is TRBV30 and J usage is TRBJ1-5; no clear D gene. The TCR comes from an adult in good health. The CDR3 is CAWSDGNSNQPQHF. DNA for the CDR3: TGTGCCTGGAGTGACGGAAATAGCAATCAGCCCCAGCATTTT. Full variable domain (rest looked up from reference TRBV30 and TRBJ1-5): SQTIHQWPATLVQPVGSPLSLECTVEGTSNPNLYWYRQAAGRGLQLLFYSVGIGQISSEVPQNLSASRPQDRQFILSSKKLLLSDSGFYLCAWSDGNSNQPQHFGDGTRLSIL.